This T cell receptor beta chain originates from a study of blood T cell repertoires in COVID-19. About the research overall: PBMCs, B-cell-depleted T cells, or T cells provided the cDNA or gDNA that made up the material.

This table comes from immunoSEQ multiplex PCR, and its TCRdb copy is limited to in-frame clones, with some not included. In the table there are approximately 270,000 clones, more than 75% of which are singletons. Two consecutive negative NP/OP PCR tests, clearance, or resolved symptoms defined Cohort 3 recovery. Sequenced material: PBMCs or T cells enriched from blood (not recorded which). This clonotype originated in a man aged 40-49 years who had recovered from COVID-19.

In DNA, the CDR3 is TGTGCCTACCGACTAGCGAGCACCTACAATGAGCAGTTCTTC. It translates to CAYRLASTYNEQFF. The V and J genes are TRBV30 and TRBJ2-1, with TRBD2 matching 8 bases. V lost 7 bases to trimming and J lost 2 bases; unmatched junction nucleotides: 7. The CDR3 sequence is 14 residues long. The germline gives CDR1 GTSNPN, CDR2 SVGIG (reference sequence).